The clone carrying this TCR beta chain was picked up a small number of times. Its target is not known. This record comes from a study of response to subunit inactivated influenza vaccine. Study conclusions and caveats: Seasonal influenza vaccination, on each occasion, was suggested by the authors to recruit few new T cells.

Per the germline V gene, CDR1 is MNHEY and CDR2 is SMNVEV (reference sequence). The CDR3 covers 14 residues. Trimming stripped 5 bases from V and 5 bases from J, with 10 bases between. TCRdb reprocessed the RT-PCR reads via MiXCR and lists one record per CDR3 protein. The sample lists fewer than 600,000 distinct CDR3 sequences, approximately 7.7% occurring once. V usage is TRBV27 and J usage is TRBJ2-6; maybe TRBD1 (5 bases). This clonotype was obtained from a man aged 50 to 69 who received an inactivated influenza vaccine. The sequencing here drew on PBMCs from blood, taken 23 months after vaccination. For the CDR3, the DNA is TGTGCCAGCAGTCCCTGGACACGGGCCAACGTCCTGACTTTC. It specifies CASSPWTRANVLTF.